This TCR beta chain was observed in a study of cytomegalovirus exposure and HLA in healthy donors. Use of 60 Vbeta and 13 Jbeta primers characterized the PCR. TCRdb keeps only in-frame clones here, not all; method: immunoSEQ multiplex PCR. The repertoire holds 130,000 to 150,000 clones, with over 60% as singletons. The length of the CDR3 is 19 residues. Between the trimmed V and J ends, which lost 5 bases and 0 bases, there was a span of 25 bases. Looked up from germline, CDR1 is SNHLY and CDR2 is FYNNEI. V is TRBV2 and J is TRBJ1-1, with D possibly TRBD1 on 6 matching bases. The sequence came from a woman aged 45-59 years in good health and CMV-seronegative. The sequencing sample was made of PBMCs. CDR3 loop: CASSWNKQGGASMNTEAFF. The CDR3 coding sequence is TGTGCCAGCAGTTGGAATAAACAGGGCGGTGCCTCTATGAACACTGAAGCTTTCTTT.